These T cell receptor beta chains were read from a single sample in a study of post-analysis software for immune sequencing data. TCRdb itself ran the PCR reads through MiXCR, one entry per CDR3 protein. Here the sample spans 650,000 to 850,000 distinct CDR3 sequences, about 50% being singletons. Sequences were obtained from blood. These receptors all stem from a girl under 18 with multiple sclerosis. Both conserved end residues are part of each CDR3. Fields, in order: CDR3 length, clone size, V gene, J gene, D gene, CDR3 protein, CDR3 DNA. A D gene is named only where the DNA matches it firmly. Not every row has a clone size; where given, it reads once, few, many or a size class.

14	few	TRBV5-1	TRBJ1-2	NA	CASTPGSANYGYTF	TGCGCCAGCACCCCAGGGTCAGCTAACTATGGCTACACCTTC
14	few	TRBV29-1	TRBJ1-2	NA	CSVDLWGIDYGYTF	TGCAGCGTTGATCTGTGGGGGATTGACTATGGCTACACCTTC
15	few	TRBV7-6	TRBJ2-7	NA	CASSLARDGTYEQYF	TGTGCCAGCAGCTTAGCGCGGGACGGAACCTACGAGCAGTACTTC
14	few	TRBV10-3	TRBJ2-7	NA	CAISPGTLRGEQYF	TGTGCCATCAGTCCCGGGACACTCCGGGGCGAGCAGTACTTC
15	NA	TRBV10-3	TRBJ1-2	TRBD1	CAIRGTGGQGYGYTF	TGTGCCATCAGGGGGACAGGCGGACAGGGCTATGGCTACACCTTC
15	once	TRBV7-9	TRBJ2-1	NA	CASSPAGLSCNEQFF	TGTGCCAGCAGCCCAGCCGGACTTTCCTGCAATGAGCAGTTCTTC
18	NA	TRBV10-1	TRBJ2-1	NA	CASSEDSTKASSYNEQFF	TGCGCCAGCAGTGAGGATTCAACTAAGGCAAGCTCCTACAATGAGCAGTTCTTC
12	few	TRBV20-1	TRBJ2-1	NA	CSARGSYNEQFF	TGCAGTGCCAGAGGTTCCTACAATGAGCAGTTCTTC
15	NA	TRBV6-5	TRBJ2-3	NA	CASSLGLGATDTQYF	TGTGCCAGCAGCTTGGGACTGGGGGCTACAGATACGCAGTATTTT
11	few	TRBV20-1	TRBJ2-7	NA	CSAIEDYEQYF	TGCAGTGCCATAGAGGACTACGAGCAGTACTTC
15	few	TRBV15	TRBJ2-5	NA	CAASRGGAGEETQYF	TGTGCCGCCAGCAGAGGTGGCGCAGGGGAAGAGACCCAGTACTTC
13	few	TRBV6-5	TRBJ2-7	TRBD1	CACGAQGDYEQYF	TGTGCCTGCGGGGCACAGGGGGATTACGAGCAGTACTTC
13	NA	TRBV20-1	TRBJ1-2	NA	CSAFSKPPWGYTF	TGCAGTGCTTTTTCCAAGCCGCCCTGGGGCTACACCTTC
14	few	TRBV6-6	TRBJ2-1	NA	CASSYLSGSDEQFF	TGTGCCAGCAGTTACTTATCAGGGTCGGATGAGCAGTTCTTC
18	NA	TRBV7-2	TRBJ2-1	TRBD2	CASSLDWLAGVPYNEQFF	TGTGCCAGCAGCTTAGATTGGCTAGCGGGAGTCCCCTACAATGAGCAGTTCTTC
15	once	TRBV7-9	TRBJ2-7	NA	CASSLTGSLRVEQYF	TGTGCCAGCAGCTTAACGGGATCCCTCAGAGTAGAGCAGTACTTC
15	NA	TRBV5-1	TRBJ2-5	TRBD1	CASSLGQGAMETQYF	TGCGCCAGCAGCTTAGGACAGGGGGCTATGGAGACCCAGTACTTC
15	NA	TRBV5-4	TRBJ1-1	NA	CASSGRGGLNTEAFF	TGTGCCAGCAGCGGCCGCGGGGGCTTGAACACTGAAGCTTTCTTT
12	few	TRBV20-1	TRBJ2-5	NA	CSAIGSKGTQYF	TGCAGTGCTATCGGGTCGAAAGGGACCCAGTACTTC
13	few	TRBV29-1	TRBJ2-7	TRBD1	CSVYTDRGYEQYF	TGCAGCGTTTATACAGACAGGGGCTACGAGCAGTACTTC
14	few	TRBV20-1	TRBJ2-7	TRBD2	CSASSGSGSYEQYF	TGCAGTGCTAGTTCCGGTAGCGGGAGCTACGAGCAGTACTTC
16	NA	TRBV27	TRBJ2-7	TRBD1	CASSSRTGRRSYEQYF	TGTGCCAGCAGTTCCAGGACAGGGAGGAGGTCCTACGAGCAGTACTTC
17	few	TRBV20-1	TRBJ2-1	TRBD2	CSARAGDYPSSYNEQFF	TGCAGTGCTAGAGCCGGGGACTACCCTAGCTCCTACAATGAGCAGTTCTTC
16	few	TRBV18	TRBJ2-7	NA	CASSPLRGTPTYEQYF	TGTGCCAGCTCACCACTGAGGGGGACACCGACCTACGAGCAGTACTTC
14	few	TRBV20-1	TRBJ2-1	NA	CSARIAEGPNEQFF	TGCAGTGCTAGAATCGCGGAGGGTCCTAATGAGCAGTTCTTC
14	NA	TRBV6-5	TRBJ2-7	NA	CATTRLARQGEQYF	TGTGCCACCACCAGACTAGCGAGACAGGGGGAGCAGTACTTC
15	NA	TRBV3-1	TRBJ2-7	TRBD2	CASSRLAGEPYEQYF	TGTGCCAGCAGCCGACTAGCGGGAGAGCCCTACGAGCAGTACTTC
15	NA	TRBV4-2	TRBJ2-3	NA	CASSPLGDSTDTQYF	TGTGCCAGCAGCCCGCTTGGGGATAGCACAGATACGCAGTATTTT
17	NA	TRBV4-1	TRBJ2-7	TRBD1	CASSQERSRQGNYEQYF	TGCGCCAGCAGCCAAGAAAGATCGAGACAGGGTAACTACGAGCAGTACTTC